These T cell receptor beta chains were read from a single sample in a study of blood T cell repertoires in COVID-19. The data were produced by immunoSEQ multiplex PCR, yet TCRdb's version contains in-frame clones alone and is incomplete. The sample carries 200,000 or so clones, roughly 80% recorded once. Source material: peripheral blood. Every receptor here comes from a man under 40 with active or convalescent COVID-19. Both conserved end residues are part of each CDR3. D genes are given only for firm matches. For some rows the clone size is stated as once, few or many, or as a class when expanded; others skip it.

v_call: TRBV19; d_call: NA; j_call: TRBJ1-4; clone_size: NA; cdr3_nt: TGTGCCAGTAGTATAGAGGGGGGGCCGGCTAATGAAAAACTGTTTTTT; cdr3_aa: CASSIEGGPANEKLFF
v_call: TRBV6-5; d_call: NA; j_call: TRBJ1-1; clone_size: NA; cdr3_nt: TGTGCCAGCAGTTACTCGGCAGAGAACACTGAAGCTTTCTTT; cdr3_aa: CASSYSAENTEAFF
v_call: TRBV3-1/TRBV3-2; d_call: NA; j_call: TRBJ1-2; clone_size: NA; cdr3_nt: TGTGCCAGCAGCCAAGATCATCCGGACAGTTTAGCTAACTATGGCTACACCTTC; cdr3_aa: CASSQDHPDSLANYGYTF
v_call: TRBV25-1; d_call: NA; j_call: TRBJ2-2; clone_size: few; cdr3_nt: TGTGCCAGCAGTGCTGCTCGGTCGTCCAACACCGGGGAGCTGTTTTTT; cdr3_aa: CASSAARSSNTGELFF
v_call: TRBV5-4; d_call: TRBD2; j_call: TRBJ2-7; clone_size: NA; cdr3_nt: TGTGCCAGCAGCTCCCCTAGCGGGAGCTACGAGCAGTACTTC; cdr3_aa: CASSSPSGSYEQYF
v_call: TRBV6-5; d_call: NA; j_call: TRBJ1-1; clone_size: NA; cdr3_nt: TGTGCCAGCAGGCGGACTATACTTACGGACACTGAAGCTTTCTTT; cdr3_aa: CASRRTILTDTEAFF
v_call: TRBV6-6; d_call: TRBD1; j_call: TRBJ2-1; clone_size: NA; cdr3_nt: TGTGCCAGTACCCCGGGACAGGAGTCCTACAATGAGCAGTTCTTC; cdr3_aa: CASTPGQESYNEQFF
v_call: TRBV5-6; d_call: NA; j_call: TRBJ2-1; clone_size: NA; cdr3_nt: TGTGCCAGCAGCCCCCCTGTTTCAGGTTCCTACAATGAGCAGTTCTTC; cdr3_aa: CASSPPVSGSYNEQFF
v_call: TRBV9; d_call: NA; j_call: TRBJ2-2; clone_size: NA; cdr3_nt: TGTGCCAGCAGCGTAGTGGAGGGGGCTACCACCGGGGAGCTGTTTTTT; cdr3_aa: CASSVVEGATTGELFF
v_call: TRBV7-8; d_call: NA; j_call: TRBJ2-2; clone_size: NA; cdr3_nt: TGTGCCAGCAGCTTAGGGCGGTCCGGGGAGCTGTTTTTT; cdr3_aa: CASSLGRSGELFF
v_call: TRBV6-6; d_call: TRBD1; j_call: TRBJ2-1; clone_size: NA; cdr3_nt: TGTGCCAGCAGTCCTGCTTCCGGGACAGGGTACAATGAGCAGTTCTTC; cdr3_aa: CASSPASGTGYNEQFF
v_call: TRBV28; d_call: TRBD1; j_call: TRBJ1-6; clone_size: NA; cdr3_nt: TGTGCCAGTCTGACAGGGTCTTATAATTCACCCCTCCACTTT; cdr3_aa: CASLTGSYNSPLHF
v_call: TRBV5-6; d_call: TRBD2; j_call: TRBJ2-3; clone_size: NA; cdr3_nt: TGTGCCAGCAGTTGGCCGGGACTAGAGTCAGATACGCAGTATTTT; cdr3_aa: CASSWPGLESDTQYF
v_call: TRBV7-2; d_call: NA; j_call: TRBJ1-2; clone_size: NA; cdr3_nt: TGTGCCAGCAGCTTAGCGGGAGGCGCGACCGTGGGTTACACCTTC; cdr3_aa: CASSLAGGATVGYTF
v_call: TRBV19; d_call: TRBD2; j_call: TRBJ2-3; clone_size: NA; cdr3_nt: TGTGCCAGCTCTACTAGCGGGGCGAAGGATACGCAGTATTTT; cdr3_aa: CASSTSGAKDTQYF
v_call: TRBV12-3/TRBV12-4; d_call: NA; j_call: TRBJ2-5; clone_size: NA; cdr3_nt: TGTGCCAGCAGTGCTCCAGGGAAAGAGACCCAGTACTTC; cdr3_aa: CASSAPGKETQYF
v_call: TRBV18; d_call: NA; j_call: TRBJ2-7; clone_size: NA; cdr3_nt: TGTGCCAGCTCACCACCGACAATGGAGCAGTACTTC; cdr3_aa: CASSPPTMEQYF
v_call: TRBV10-3; d_call: TRBD1; j_call: TRBJ1-6; clone_size: few; cdr3_nt: TGTGCCATCAGTGAAACCGGACAGGGCCAAAGCTCCTATAATTCACCCCTCCACTTT; cdr3_aa: CAISETGQGQSSYNSPLHF
v_call: TRBV5-8; d_call: TRBD2; j_call: TRBJ2-1; clone_size: NA; cdr3_nt: TGTGCCAGCAGCTTGGGTGGTACTAGCGCGGGTCCAGTAAATGAGCAGTTCTTC; cdr3_aa: CASSLGGTSAGPVNEQFF
v_call: TRBV14; d_call: TRBD1; j_call: TRBJ2-6; clone_size: NA; cdr3_nt: TGTGCCAGCAGCCGGGACAGGGGACCTGGGGCCAACGTCCTGACTTTC; cdr3_aa: CASSRDRGPGANVLTF
v_call: TRBV6-9; d_call: NA; j_call: TRBJ1-2; clone_size: NA; cdr3_nt: TGTGCCAGCAGTTATAAGGTGGAGAAAGGATATGGCTACACCTTC; cdr3_aa: CASSYKVEKGYGYTF
v_call: TRBV25-1; d_call: TRBD1; j_call: TRBJ1-5; clone_size: NA; cdr3_nt: TGTGCCAGCAGCCCGACAGGGGGGGGAGGTAGCAATCAGCCCCAGCATTTT; cdr3_aa: CASSPTGGGGSNQPQHF
v_call: TRBV5-6; d_call: NA; j_call: TRBJ2-1; clone_size: NA; cdr3_nt: TGTGCCAGCAGCTTGCCCGCGGCGGATGAGCAGTTCTTC; cdr3_aa: CASSLPAADEQFF
v_call: TRBV7-9; d_call: TRBD1; j_call: TRBJ2-7; clone_size: NA; cdr3_nt: TGTGCCAGCAGCTTTCCCGGGACAGGGGAATACGAGCAGTACTTC; cdr3_aa: CASSFPGTGEYEQYF
v_call: TRBV5-1; d_call: TRBD2; j_call: TRBJ2-7; clone_size: NA; cdr3_nt: TGCGCCAGCAGCCCTAGCGGGAGCTCCTACGAGCAGTACTTC; cdr3_aa: CASSPSGSSYEQYF
v_call: TRBV11-3; d_call: TRBD1; j_call: TRBJ1-2; clone_size: NA; cdr3_nt: TGTGCCAGCAGCACGCGAGGACAGGGAAGTGGCTACACCTTC; cdr3_aa: CASSTRGQGSGYTF
v_call: TRBV30; d_call: NA; j_call: TRBJ1-6; clone_size: few; cdr3_nt: TGTGCCTGGAGTGTGGTGCAGGGAAATAATTCACCCCTCCACTTT; cdr3_aa: CAWSVVQGNNSPLHF
v_call: TRBV30; d_call: NA; j_call: TRBJ1-2; clone_size: once; cdr3_nt: TGTGCCTGGAGTTCCGGGAGCTATGGCTACACCTTC; cdr3_aa: CAWSSGSYGYTF
v_call: TRBV19; d_call: NA; j_call: TRBJ2-2; clone_size: NA; cdr3_nt: TGTGCCAGTACCTCGAGGGCCGCGAACACCGGGGAGCTGTTTTTT; cdr3_aa: CASTSRAANTGELFF
v_call: TRBV5-4; d_call: TRBD1; j_call: TRBJ1-2; clone_size: NA; cdr3_nt: TGTGCCAGCAGCAGGACCGGGACAGCTGATGGCTACACCTTC; cdr3_aa: CASSRTGTADGYTF
v_call: TRBV20-1; d_call: TRBD1; j_call: TRBJ1-1; clone_size: NA; cdr3_nt: TGCAGTGCTAGTTTACAGGGGGCGCGAGGAACTGAAGCTTTCTTT; cdr3_aa: CSASLQGARGTEAFF
v_call: TRBV30; d_call: NA; j_call: TRBJ1-4; clone_size: NA; cdr3_nt: TGTGCCCAAGAGGGCATGACTAATGAAAAACTGTTTTTT; cdr3_aa: CAQEGMTNEKLFF
v_call: TRBV10-3; d_call: TRBD1; j_call: TRBJ2-2; clone_size: NA; cdr3_nt: TGTGCCATCACCAATCAAGACAGGGACACCGGGGAGCTGTTTTTT; cdr3_aa: CAITNQDRDTGELFF
v_call: TRBV9; d_call: TRBD2; j_call: TRBJ2-1; clone_size: NA; cdr3_nt: TGTGCCAGCAGCGTGGGACTAGCGGGAGAGGGCGGGTCTGAGCAGTTCTTC; cdr3_aa: CASSVGLAGEGGSEQFF
v_call: TRBV5-1; d_call: NA; j_call: TRBJ2-1; clone_size: NA; cdr3_nt: TGCGCCAGCAGCGAACAGTACAATGAGCAGTTCTTC; cdr3_aa: CASSEQYNEQFF
v_call: TRBV4-1; d_call: TRBD1; j_call: TRBJ1-1; clone_size: NA; cdr3_nt: TGCGCCAGCAGCCCAAGACAGGGGATAGGAGGTACTGAAGCTTTCTTT; cdr3_aa: CASSPRQGIGGTEAFF
v_call: TRBV13; d_call: TRBD2; j_call: TRBJ2-3; clone_size: NA; cdr3_nt: TGTGCCAGCAGCTCTACTAGCGGGGGGGCGATAGTCACAGATACGCAGTATTTT; cdr3_aa: CASSSTSGGAIVTDTQYF
v_call: TRBV24-1; d_call: NA; j_call: TRBJ2-5; clone_size: NA; cdr3_nt: TGTGCCACCAGTGACACCGGGGAGACCCAGTACTTC; cdr3_aa: CATSDTGETQYF
v_call: TRBV7-9; d_call: TRBD1; j_call: TRBJ2-1; clone_size: NA; cdr3_nt: TGTGCCAGCAGCTGGGGGACAGTTGGCTCCTACAATGAGCAGTTCTTC; cdr3_aa: CASSWGTVGSYNEQFF
v_call: TRBV6-9; d_call: NA; j_call: TRBJ1-5; clone_size: NA; cdr3_nt: TGTGCCAGCAGTTTCACGGAAAAGCGACCTGCAGCACGGCAGCCCCAGCATTTT; cdr3_aa: CASSFTEKRPAARQPQHF
v_call: TRBV5-1; d_call: NA; j_call: TRBJ1-1; clone_size: NA; cdr3_nt: TGCGCCAGCAGCCCCGGAGCAGGGGAAGCTTTCTTT; cdr3_aa: CASSPGAGEAFF
v_call: TRBV15; d_call: NA; j_call: TRBJ2-2; clone_size: NA; cdr3_nt: TGTGCCACCAGCAGAGAAGTAGCCGGGGAGCTGTTTTTT; cdr3_aa: CATSREVAGELFF
v_call: TRBV30; d_call: NA; j_call: TRBJ1-5; clone_size: once; cdr3_nt: TGTGCCTGGGGGGGGCCTGGGCCCCAGCATTTT; cdr3_aa: CAWGGPGPQHF
v_call: TRBV7-9; d_call: NA; j_call: TRBJ2-5; clone_size: NA; cdr3_nt: TGTGCCAGCAGCCTACTGAGACTAGAAGAGACCCAGTACTTC; cdr3_aa: CASSLLRLEETQYF
v_call: TRBV28; d_call: TRBD2; j_call: TRBJ2-4; clone_size: NA; cdr3_nt: TGTGCCAGCCTCAACGCGGGGGTCGGGGCCAAAAACATTCAGTACTTC; cdr3_aa: CASLNAGVGAKNIQYF
v_call: TRBV30; d_call: NA; j_call: TRBJ1-1; clone_size: NA; cdr3_nt: TGTGCCTGGAATTTACAGGTGCGTGAAGCTTTCTTT; cdr3_aa: CAWNLQVREAFF
v_call: TRBV30; d_call: NA; j_call: TRBJ1-6; clone_size: few; cdr3_nt: TGTGCCTGGAGCTTAAGTTCGGACAGCTCACCCCTCCACTTT; cdr3_aa: CAWSLSSDSSPLHF
v_call: TRBV7-9; d_call: TRBD1; j_call: TRBJ2-3; clone_size: NA; cdr3_nt: TGTGCCAGCAGCTCCCCGCGAGCGAGTGAGGATGGGACAGCAGATACGCAGTATTTT; cdr3_aa: CASSSPRASEDGTADTQYF
v_call: TRBV7-2; d_call: TRBD1; j_call: TRBJ2-7; clone_size: NA; cdr3_nt: TGTGCCAGCAGCTTCCGGGACAGGAACCACGAGCAGTACTTC; cdr3_aa: CASSFRDRNHEQYF
v_call: TRBV12-5; d_call: NA; j_call: TRBJ1-1; clone_size: NA; cdr3_nt: TGTGCTAGTGGTTTGGTAGCAGGAACTGAAGCTTTCTTT; cdr3_aa: CASGLVAGTEAFF
v_call: TRBV29-1; d_call: TRBD2; j_call: TRBJ2-1; clone_size: once; cdr3_nt: TGCAGCGGGGCCATCGCGGGCGCGGGAGGGCCCGGGGAGCAGTTCTTC; cdr3_aa: CSGAIAGAGGPGEQFF
v_call: TRBV5-1; d_call: TRBD1; j_call: TRBJ1-2; clone_size: NA; cdr3_nt: TGCGCCAGCAGCTTACAGGGGGCTGACTATGGCTACACCTTC; cdr3_aa: CASSLQGADYGYTF
v_call: TRBV27; d_call: TRBD2; j_call: TRBJ2-1; clone_size: NA; cdr3_nt: TGTGCCAGCAGAAGCTCGAAGGCTATAGCGGGAGGCCAGTTCTTC; cdr3_aa: CASRSSKAIAGGQFF
v_call: TRBV19; d_call: TRBD1; j_call: TRBJ2-3; clone_size: once; cdr3_nt: TGTGCCAGTAGTATTCGGACAGGGGCAGATACGCAGTATTTT; cdr3_aa: CASSIRTGADTQYF
v_call: TRBV12-5; d_call: TRBD1; j_call: TRBJ2-5; clone_size: NA; cdr3_nt: TGTGCTAGTGGTCCCCCCGGGACAGGGATAGAGACCCAGTACTTC; cdr3_aa: CASGPPGTGIETQYF
v_call: TRBV28; d_call: NA; j_call: TRBJ1-2; clone_size: few; cdr3_nt: TGTGCCAGCAGTTTGAGGGATTTGCCCTATGGCTACACCTTC; cdr3_aa: CASSLRDLPYGYTF
v_call: TRBV5-1; d_call: TRBD1; j_call: TRBJ1-6; clone_size: NA; cdr3_nt: TGCGCCAGCAGGAGGGGGCCGGATTCACCCCTCCACTTT; cdr3_aa: CASRRGPDSPLHF
v_call: TRBV6-5; d_call: TRBD2; j_call: TRBJ2-1; clone_size: NA; cdr3_nt: TGTGCCAGCAAGACTAGCGGGTACAATGAGCAGTTCTTC; cdr3_aa: CASKTSGYNEQFF
v_call: TRBV6-6; d_call: NA; j_call: TRBJ1-2; clone_size: NA; cdr3_nt: TGTGCCAGCAGTACGGGAGGGAGCTACACCTTC; cdr3_aa: CASSTGGSYTF